This T cell receptor beta chain was captured in a study of cytomegalovirus exposure and HLA in healthy donors. Amplification used 60 Vbeta primers and 13 Jbeta primers. Assay used: immunoSEQ multiplex PCR; TCRdb lists only in-frame clones, some missing. The sample lists approximately 190,000 clones, about three quarters occurring once. Trimming cost V 3 bases and J 6 bases; bases outside gene matches: 10. The CDR3 has 15 residues. Looked up from germline, CDR1 is LNHDA and CDR2 is SQIVND (reference sequence). The source is a woman in her twenties or thirties in good health and CMV-seropositive. The source material was PBMCs. J is TRBJ1-2 and V is TRBV19, with 7 bases matching TRBD1. The DNA of the CDR3 is TGTGCCAGTAGTATCGAGACAGGGATAGGAAATGGCTACACCTTC. Translation gives CASSIETGIGNGYTF.